The present entry profiles one TCR beta chain with its context. The protocol was immunoSEQ multiplex PCR, while the TCRdb copy is restricted to in-frame clones and leaves out a portion. This sample carries about 260,000 clones, 70% to 85% of them seen once, and the ten largest clones take about 2%. The data stem from a study of blood T cell repertoires in COVID-19. The sequenced sample consisted of peripheral blood. The TCR was taken from a woman of 80 years or more with acute or convalescent COVID-19.

In DNA, the CDR3 is TGTGCCAGCAGCTTAGCAGGGGCATTCGAGACCCAGTACTTC. Amino acid sequence: CASSLAGAFETQYF. This chain connects TRBV7-2 to TRBJ2-5; D might be TRBD1 (5 bases). Trimming cost V 0 bases and J 5 bases, with 10 bases left between them. CDR1 is SGHTA, CDR2 FQGNSA, per germline. This CDR3 comprises 14 residues.